A single T cell receptor (beta chain) is shown here with its context. The protocol was immunoSEQ multiplex PCR, while the TCRdb copy is restricted to in-frame clones and leaves out a portion. The repertoire holds about 320,000 clones, with around 90% as singletons. The CDR3 length is 18 residues. CDR1 and CDR2 from the germline V gene are SGHAT and FQNNGV. With V trimmed by 2 bases and J by 4 bases, 13 bases remained unmatched. The sample belongs to a study of blood T cell repertoires in COVID-19. Overall study: PBMCs, B-cell-depleted T cells, or T cells were the source of the cDNA or gDNA that made up the material.

The chain couples TRBV11-2 to TRBJ2-5; 10 nucleotides agree with TRBD1. The sample was peripheral blood. This sequence originates from a man younger than 35 who had recovered from COVID-19. CDR3 in amino acids: CASSLFGGQGRVLETQYF. CDR3 DNA sequence: TGTGCCAGCAGCTTATTTGGGGGACAGGGGCGTGTGCTAGAGACCCAGTACTTC.